This T cell receptor (beta chain) was obtained from a study of T cells in Graves' hyperthyroidism and ophthalmopathy. The CDR3 length equals 16 residues, ends included. Per germline, CDR1 SGHRS and CDR2 YFSETQ. Worth noting for this clonotype: No DNA is shown, since the ends of the CDR3 on it are uncertain; the CDR3 is the one TCRdb lists.

The TCR beta CDR3 regions underwent amplification using RNA transcripts as the source. Researchers ran a first-round RT-PCR on the TCR CDR3 using the HTBI primer set. TCRdb reprocessed the multiplex PCR reads with MiXCR, giving one entry per CDR3 protein. The sample shows nearly 750,000 distinct CDR3 sequences, over 35% of them seen only once. The rearrangement uses TRBV5-1 and TRBJ2-5; the table assigns TRBD2, which was not confirmed against the DNA. The sequenced material came from blood. This TCR derives from a woman aged 40 to 55 with Graves' hyperthyroidism. The CDR3 protein is CASSVAAGSTQETEYF.